The 21 T cell receptor beta chains listed next were all sequenced from one sample in a study of control samples from healthy donors and cancer patients. TCRdb's table, derived via immunoSEQ multiplex PCR, lists solely in-frame clones and lacks some. The sample yields approximately 140,000 clones, more than 90% seen once. Sequencing was performed on blood. These receptors were taken from a young man in good health.

The chain links TRBV7-8 to TRBJ2-2; TRBD2 aligns across 7 bases. With V trimmed by 8 bases and J by 13 bases, 22 bases remained unmatched. The length of the CDR3 is 16 residues. Germline assignment: CDR1 SGHVS and CDR2 FQNEAQ. This CDR3 is CASRSTLGGRGVGLFF. The DNA of the CDR3 is TGTGCCAGCCGCAGCACCCTGGGGGGGAGGGGTGTGGGGCTGTTTTTT.

The rearrangement joins TRBV7-9 to TRBJ1-1; D call uncertain. The CDR3 is made up of 11 amino acids. Germline V gene data show CDR1 as SEHNR and CDR2 as FQNEAQ (reference sequence). The ends were cut back, 5 bases at V and 1 base at J, with 2 bases in the middle. The CDR3 DNA follows: TGTGCCAGCAGCAGGAACACTGAAGCTTTCTTT. Encoded protein: CASSRNTEAFF.

The chain links TRBV4-1 to TRBJ1-5, with TRBD1 matching over 8 bases. Germline V gives CDR1 MGHRA, CDR2 YSYEKL. The CDR3 covers 16 residues. The V segment lost 4 bases and the J segment 2 bases; nucleotides outside the gene matches: 7. The CDR3 DNA reads as TGCGCCAGCAGCCCGAGAGGACAGGGTGGCAATCAGCCCCAGCATTTT. This sequence encodes CASSPRGQGGNQPQHF.

The chain has TRBV6-5 and TRBJ1-2; TRBD1 aligns across 7 bases. V gave up 8 bases and J gave up 6 bases; unmatched junction bases: 9. Germline lookup yields CDR1 MNHEY and CDR2 SVGAGI. The CDR3 runs 13 residues. CDR3 in amino acids: CASVSGTENGYTF. The CDR3 nucleotides read TGTGCCAGCGTGAGCGGGACAGAAAATGGCTACACCTTC.

This clone occurred once. The chain is built from TRBV14 and TRBJ2-1, with 10 bases matching TRBD2. Trimming at V came to 4 bases and at J to 7 bases, leaving 7 bases not matched to a gene. The germline gives CDR1 SGHDN, CDR2 FVKESK. The CDR3 extends over 15 amino acids. The CDR3 sequence is CASSPPGLAFNEQFF. The DNA of the CDR3 is TGTGCCAGCAGCCCACCGGGACTAGCGTTTAATGAGCAGTTCTTC.

This clone was picked up one time. The CDR3 DNA reads as TGTGCCAGCAGCTTGGAGGACCGCACAGATACGCAGTATTTT. This translates into CASSLEDRTDTQYF. This chain connects TRBV5-4 to TRBJ2-3; unclear D gene. Germline V gene lookup returns CDR1 SGHNT and CDR2 YYREEE (reference sequence). The length of the CDR3 is 14 residues. The V and J ends lost 0 bases and 1 base respectively, with 6 bases between them.

The genes are TRBV19 and TRBJ2-5, with 8 bases fitting TRBD1. The CDR3 sequence is 15 residues long. Germline CDR1 is LNHDA and CDR2 is SQIVND (reference sequence). J gave up 1 base and V 3 bases, and 4 bases lay outside the gene matches. The CDR3 protein is CASSMQGAGQETQYF. The CDR3 DNA follows: TGTGCCAGTAGTATGCAGGGGGCGGGCCAAGAGACCCAGTACTTC. Drawing the rest from reference TRBV19 and TRBJ2-5, the complete variable domain is DGGITQSPKYLFRKEGQNVTLSCEQNLNHDAMYWYRQDPGQGLRLIYYSQIVNDFQKGDIAEGYSVSREKKESFPLTVTSAQKNPTAFYLCASSMQGAGQETQYFGPGTRLLVL.

V and J are TRBV3-1 (or the pseudogene TRBV3-2) and TRBJ1-3; D gene unclear. The CDR3 spans 14 residues. The germline V gene encodes CDR1 LGHDT and CDR2 YNNKEL (reference sequence). The V end lost 5 bases, the J end lost 0 bases, and 8 bases lay between the germline ends. CDR3 coding DNA: TGTGCCAGCAGCGACGAGGGCTCTGGAAACACCATATATTTT. Protein: CASSDEGSGNTIYF.

This clone was seen only a few times. The chain couples TRBV12-1 to TRBJ2-7; the listed D gene, TRBD2, was not tested against the DNA. TRBV12-1 is assigned pseudogene status. The CDR3 loop spans 15 amino acids. The CDR3 reads CASSLGLAKDYEQYF. CDR3 in DNA: TGTGCCAGCAGCTTGGGACTAGCGAAGGACTACGAGCAGTACTTC.

The chain carries TRBV10-2 and TRBJ1-4; the match to TRBD1 covers 8 bases. The CDR3 consists of 14 residues. CDR1 is WSHSY, CDR2 SAAADI, per germline. Trimming at V came to 4 bases and at J to 5 bases, leaving 3 bases not matched to a gene. The CDR3 sequence: CASSGQGQNEKLFF. CDR3 nucleotides: TGCGCCAGCAGTGGACAGGGGCAAAATGAAAAACTGTTTTTT.

The CDR3 here is CASSTQGSYNYGYTF. Here the CDR3 DNA reads TGTGCCAGTAGTACACAGGGATCCTACAACTATGGCTACACCTTC. The chain combines TRBV19 with TRBJ1-2; a weak D match, TRBD1 (6 bases). V was clipped by 4 bases and J by 2 bases, with 14 bases between them. The germline CDR1 and CDR2 sequences are LNHDA and SQIVND (reference sequence). The CDR3 spans 15 residues.

The genes are TRBV27 and TRBJ1-2, with unresolved D. Trimming stripped 6 bases from V and 4 bases from J, with 12 bases between. The CDR3 spans 13 residues. The germline V gene encodes CDR1 MNHEY and CDR2 SMNVEV (reference sequence). As DNA, the CDR3 is TGTGCCAGCAGGCCGGACGGTAGCTATGGCTACACCTTC. Encoded protein: CASRPDGSYGYTF.

The genes are TRBV3-1 (or the pseudogene TRBV3-2) and TRBJ2-2; D gene unclear. CDR1 and CDR2 (germline): LGHDT, YNNKEL (reference sequence). The CDR3 is 15 residues long. V gave up 4 bases and J gave up 1 base, with 10 bases separating them. CDR3 sequence reads: CASSRVLVNTGELFF. Written as DNA, the CDR3 is TGTGCCAGCAGCCGCGTGCTAGTGAACACCGGGGAGCTGTTTTTT.

The table lists this clone with a count of one. The same CDR3 also results from other DNA sequences found in this sample. This chain connects TRBV5-1 to TRBJ1-1; TRBD1 might be the D (5 bases). This CDR3 comprises 14 residues. The V gene's germline CDR1 is SGHRS and CDR2 YFSETQ. Deletions cut 0 bases from V and 1 base from J, with 7 bases between. In DNA form, the CDR3 reads TGCGCCAGCAGCTTGGTTCAGGGGAACACTGAAGCTTTCTTT. Translated, it gives CASSLVQGNTEAFF.

This chain connects TRBV6-5 to TRBJ1-2; D gene ambiguous. V was pared by 2 bases and J by 2 bases, with 9 bases between. CDR1 is MNHEY, CDR2 SVGAGI, per germline. The CDR3 sequence is 14 residues long. The CDR3 region has the DNA TGTGCCAGCAGTTACAGCAGGATCAACTATGGCTACACCTTC. It translates to CASSYSRINYGYTF.

The genes are TRBV27 and TRBJ2-3; D uncertain. V gave up 6 bases and J gave up 1 base, with 26 bases separating them. Per the germline V gene, CDR1 is MNHEY and CDR2 is SMNVEV (reference sequence). The CDR3 contains 19 residues. CDR3 sequence reads: CASRSQLLGGRLGTDTQYF. The CDR3 DNA is TGTGCCAGCAGATCGCAGCTCTTAGGTGGGCGGTTAGGCACAGATACGCAGTATTTT.

This clone was detected only a few times. The CDR3, as DNA: TGTGCCAGCAGTGAAATGGGGCTAGGCGAAAAACTGTTTTTT. This encodes CASSEMGLGEKLFF. The chain carries TRBV6-1 and TRBJ1-4, with D tentatively TRBD1 (5 bases). CDR3 length equals 14 residues. Trimming shortened V by 2 bases and J by 8 bases, and 12 bases separated the two germline ends. CDR1 and CDR2 from the germline V gene are MNHNS and SASEGT.

In this sample, this clone turned up once. The gene calls are TRBV6-1 and TRBJ2-7; D is possibly TRBD1 or TRBD2 (5 bases each). Trimming left V 2 bases short and J 2 bases short, with 13 bases between. Germline lookup yields CDR1 MNHNS and CDR2 SASEGT. The CDR3 is 15 residues long. In DNA form, the CDR3 reads TGTGCCAGCAGTGAAATGGGGGACGAGGCCTACGAGCAGTACTTC. This sequence encodes CASSEMGDEAYEQYF.

The count of this clone is one. J is TRBJ2-7 and V is TRBV5-1, with TRBD2 as a possible D gene (5 bases). V lost 4 bases and J lost 2, with 13 bases in between. This CDR3 is built from 14 residues. Germline loops: CDR1 SGHRS, CDR2 YFSETQ. CDR3: CASSGGWPTYEQYF. The CDR3 DNA is TGCGCCAGCAGCGGCGGGTGGCCTACCTACGAGCAGTACTTC.

DNA for the CDR3: TGTGCCAGCAGTTACGGACAGGGCCTGAACACTGAAGCTTTCTTT. This codes for CASSYGQGLNTEAFF. The genes are TRBV6-6 and TRBJ1-1; 8 nucleotides match TRBD1. Germline V CDR1 and CDR2: MNHNY, SVGAGI (reference sequence). The length of the CDR3 is 15 residues. V lost 2 bases to trimming and J lost 0 bases; unmatched junction nucleotides: 2.

J is TRBJ1-2 and V is TRBV11-2, with TRBD1 matching 7 bases. This CDR3 spans 13 amino acids. V trimming: 4 bases; J trimming: 8 bases; junction bases outside the gene matches: 7. Germline values: CDR1 SGHAT, CDR2 FQNNGV. The CDR3 DNA is TGTGCCAGCAGCTCCGGGACAGCGGGAGGCTACACCTTC. It yields the protein CASSSGTAGGYTF.